These 15 T cell receptor beta chains were all obtained from the same sample, sequenced in a study of vaccination and CD4 T cells after COVID-19. These receptors have no known antigen. The treatment is: approximately 9-day PBMC culture with coronavirus spike peptide pools or control peptides (ViraFEST assay). An Oncomine TCR Beta short-read assay was used to sequence the DNA from cultured CD4+ T cells. TCRdb re-called the PCR reads with MiXCR, one entry per CDR3 protein. Among some 15,000 distinct CDR3 sequences listed, around 30% were seen once. Sequenced sample: cultured CD4+ T cells from blood. The receptors were gathered from a human donor with COVID-19.

The chain recombines TRBV5-1 with TRBJ2-3; the match to TRBD2 covers 7 bases. Germline CDR1 SGHRS, CDR2 YFSETQ. The CDR3 has 15 amino acids. Trimming cost V 1 base and J 1 base; bases outside gene matches: 3. The CDR3 loop reads CASSLRGVRTDTQYF. The CDR3 bases are TGCGCCAGCAGCTTGCGGGGGGTCCGCACAGATACGCAGTATTTT.

The chain joins TRBV9 to TRBJ2-1; D tentatively reads TRBD1 or TRBD2 (5 bases each). The CDR3 length is 14 residues. Between the trimmed V and J ends, which lost 2 bases and 1 base, there was a span of 7 bases. Germline V CDR1 and CDR2: SGDLS, YYNGEE. For the CDR3, the DNA is TGTGCCAGCAGCGTGGGGGATTCCTACAATGAGCAGTTCTTC. It codes for CASSVGDSYNEQFF.

The chain is built from TRBV28 and TRBJ2-7; 8 bases align to TRBD1. Germline loops: CDR1 MDHEN, CDR2 SYDVKM. The V gene end was trimmed by 4 bases and the J gene end by 1 base; junction bases not matched to a gene: 3. The CDR3 spans 14 residues. The CDR3 region is CASSSTGGSYEQYF. Written as DNA, the CDR3 is TGTGCCAGCAGTTCCACAGGGGGATCCTACGAGCAGTACTTC.

The chain joins TRBV6-1 to TRBJ2-5; 11 bases line up with TRBD2. Germline V gene sequence: CDR1 MNHNS, CDR2 SASEGT. The CDR3 contains 16 residues. The junction had 8 bases not matched to a gene; V was cut back by 4 bases and J by 4 bases. DNA for the CDR3: TGTGCCAGCAGTGTACCTAGCGGGGGGCAGGCAGAGACCCAGTACTTC. Its protein product is CASSVPSGGQAETQYF.

The J gene is TRBJ1-1, the V gene TRBV12-3 or TRBV12-4; 11 bases line up with TRBD1. This CDR3 region has 14 residues. V gave up 6 bases and J gave up 2 bases; unmatched junction bases: 2. The CDR3 reads CASSRTGGNTEAFF. CDR3 nucleotides: TGTGCCAGCAGCAGGACAGGGGGCAACACTGAAGCTTTCTTT.

This chain uses TRBV30 with TRBJ2-1; perhaps TRBD2 as D (6 bases). The CDR3 extends over 13 amino acids. Trimming cost V 1 base and J 7 bases, with 11 bases left between them. Germline V gene lookup returns CDR1 GTSNPN and CDR2 SVGIG (reference sequence). The chain's CDR3 is CAWSAGLQNEQFF. The CDR3 region has the DNA TGTGCCTGGAGTGCGGGACTCCAAAATGAGCAGTTCTTC. Based on the CDR3 plus reference TRBV30 and TRBJ2-1, the full variable domain is SQTIHQWPATLVQPVGSPLSLECTVEGTSNPNLYWYRQAAGRGLQLLFYSVGIGQISSEVPQNLSASRPQDRQFILSSKKLLLSDSGFYLCAWSAGLQNEQFFGPGTRLTVL.

The chain uses TRBV7-6 and TRBJ2-7; unclear D gene. The CDR3 extends over 13 amino acids. In germline, CDR1 is SGHVS, CDR2 FNYEAQ. Trimming removed 5 bases from V and 3 bases from J, with 11 bases in between. CDR3 sequence (DNA): TGTGCCAGCAGCCCAAGGGCTCACTACGAGCAGTACTTC. Encoded protein: CASSPRAHYEQYF.

The rearrangement links TRBV6-1 to TRBJ1-6, with TRBD1 as a possible D gene (6 bases). CDR3 length: 15 residues. Germline-derived CDR1 and CDR2 are MNHNS and SASEGT. V was clipped by 5 bases and J by 9 bases, with 17 bases between them. The CDR3 nucleotides read TGTGCCAGCAGTCGGACAGCCGCTGATAGTTCACCCCTCCACTTT. This encodes CASSRTAADSSPLHF.

The chain recombines TRBV20-1 with TRBJ1-1, with unresolved D. V was cut by 6 bases and J by 7 bases, with 9 bases left in between. CDR1 and CDR2 from the germline V gene are DFQATT and SNEGSKA (reference sequence). This CDR3 has 10 residues. CDR3 bases: TGCAGTGCGTGGCATCTTGAAGCTTTCTTT. This encodes CSAWHLEAFF.

This clonotype was seen only a few times. This chain connects TRBV5-1 to TRBJ1-5, with D perhaps matching TRBD1 (5 bases). This CDR3 comprises 14 residues. Trimming took 0 bases from V and 6 from J, leaving 10 bases between them. Germline CDR1 reads SGHRS; CDR2 reads YFSETQ. The CDR3 sequence is CASSLGDEGQPQHF. CDR3 sequence (DNA): TGCGCCAGCAGCTTGGGGGACGAAGGTCAGCCCCAGCATTTT.

The rearrangement uses TRBV20-1 and TRBJ2-5; D is uncertain. The CDR3 consists of 12 residues. V shed 1 base and J shed 3 bases, with 6 bases lying between them. Germline V gives CDR1 DFQATT, CDR2 SNEGSKA (reference sequence). Here the CDR3 DNA reads TGCAGTGCTAGAGGCCAAAAAGAGACCCAGTACTTC. This codes for CSARGQKETQYF.

The V gene is TRBV28, the J gene TRBJ1-2; D is unclear. CDR3 length: 14 residues. CDR1 is MDHEN, CDR2 SYDVKM, per germline. Trimming took 2 bases from V and 0 from J, leaving 7 bases between them. The CDR3 sequence: CASSLGQANYGYTF. The CDR3 region has the DNA TGTGCCAGCAGTTTAGGTCAGGCTAACTATGGCTACACCTTC.

The V call is TRBV20-1, the J call TRBJ1-6; D not certain. Per the germline V gene, CDR1 is DFQATT and CDR2 is SNEGSKA (reference sequence). Trimming took off 1 base at V and 6 bases at J, with 4 bases between the two ends. The CDR3 loop spans 12 amino acids. The CDR3 loop is CSARGGNSPLHF. As DNA, the CDR3 is TGCAGTGCTAGAGGAGGTAATTCACCCCTCCACTTT.

The J gene is TRBJ2-1, the V gene TRBV6-5, with TRBD1 identical over 8 bases. The CDR3 totals 14 residues. Germline-derived CDR1 and CDR2 are MNHEY and SVGAGI. Trimming at V came to 2 bases and at J to 7 bases, leaving 4 bases not matched to a gene. The CDR3 sequence is CASSYRTGWNEQFF. CDR3 DNA: TGTGCCAGCAGTTACAGGACAGGGTGGAATGAGCAGTTCTTC.

This clonotype was seen a handful of times. The chain carries TRBV11-2 and TRBJ2-5, with D tentatively TRBD1 (6 bases). Germline V gene sequence: CDR1 SGHAT, CDR2 FQNNGV. V was trimmed by 4 bases and J by 7 bases, leaving 22 bases between them. The CDR3 consists of 16 residues. The CDR3 bases are TGTGCCAGCAGCTCCATAACCCTTCAGGGGTTTGGGACCCAGTACTTC. This translates into CASSSITLQGFGTQYF.